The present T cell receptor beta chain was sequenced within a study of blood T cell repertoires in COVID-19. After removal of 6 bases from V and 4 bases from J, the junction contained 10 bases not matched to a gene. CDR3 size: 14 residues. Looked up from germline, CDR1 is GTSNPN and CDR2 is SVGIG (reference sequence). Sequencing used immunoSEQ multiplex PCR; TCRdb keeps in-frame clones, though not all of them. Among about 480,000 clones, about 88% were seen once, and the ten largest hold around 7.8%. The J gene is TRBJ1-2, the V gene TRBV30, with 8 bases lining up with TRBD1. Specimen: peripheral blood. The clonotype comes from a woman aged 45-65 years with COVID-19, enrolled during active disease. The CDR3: CACVGQGLLYGYTF. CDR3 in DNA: TGTGCCTGCGTAGGACAGGGACTCCTCTATGGCTACACCTTC.